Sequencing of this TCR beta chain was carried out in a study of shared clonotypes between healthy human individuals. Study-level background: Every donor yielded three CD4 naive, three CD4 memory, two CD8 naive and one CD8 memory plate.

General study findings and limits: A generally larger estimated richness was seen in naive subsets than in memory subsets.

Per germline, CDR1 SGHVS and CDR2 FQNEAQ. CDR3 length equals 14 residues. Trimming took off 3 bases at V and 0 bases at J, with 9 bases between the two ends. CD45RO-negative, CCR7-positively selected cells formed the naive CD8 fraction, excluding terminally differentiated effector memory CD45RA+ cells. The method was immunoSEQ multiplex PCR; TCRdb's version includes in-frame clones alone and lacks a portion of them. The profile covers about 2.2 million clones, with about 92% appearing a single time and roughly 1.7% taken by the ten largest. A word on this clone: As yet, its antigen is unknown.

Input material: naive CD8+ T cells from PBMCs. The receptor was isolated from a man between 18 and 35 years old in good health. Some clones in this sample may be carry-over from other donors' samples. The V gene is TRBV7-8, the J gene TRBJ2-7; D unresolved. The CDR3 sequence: CASSLRLFSYEQYF. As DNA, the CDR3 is TGTGCCAGCAGCTTGCGGTTATTCTCCTACGAGCAGTACTTC.